These 31 T cell receptor beta chains were sequenced from one sample in a study of cytomegalovirus exposure and HLA in healthy donors (dated by TCRdb to the late 2010s). Receptor amplification or capture employed the immunoSEQ multiplex PCR assay. TCRdb took this table from immuneACCESS and kept in-frame rearrangements with V and J called. Such tables lack part of the clones; where checked against another copy, unresolved V genes explain under half of the gap, and the rest is unexplained. The table for this sample lists 280,000 or so clones; more than 75% of them were counted only once. In total, the top ten clones hold roughly 1% of the sample. Sequencing used PBMCs. The receptors here all came from a woman between 18 and 29 years old in good health and CMV-seronegative.

The chain couples TRBV9 to TRBJ2-7, with TRBD1 matching over 9 bases. Trimming cost V 3 bases and J 1 base; bases outside gene matches: 2. Germline V gives CDR1 SGDLS, CDR2 YYNGEE. This CDR3 has 14 amino acids. The CDR3 sequence: CASSEQGASYEQYF. In DNA form, the CDR3 reads TGTGCCAGCAGCGAACAGGGGGCTTCCTACGAGCAGTACTTC.

The rearrangement joins TRBV11-1 to TRBJ2-7, with 7 bases fitting TRBD1. The V gene end was trimmed by 3 bases and the J gene end by 2 bases; junction bases not matched to a gene: 7. Germline CDR1 and CDR2: SGHAT and FQDESV (reference sequence). CDR3 size: 15 residues. The CDR3 reads CASSFRGQRTYEQYF. Here the CDR3 DNA reads TGTGCCAGCAGCTTTAGGGGACAGAGGACCTACGAGCAGTACTTC.

The rearrangement links TRBV5-1 to TRBJ2-1; 8 nucleotides agree with TRBD2. Germline trimming cut 3 bases from V and 9 bases from J; bases unmatched to any gene: 11. The CDR3 extends over 15 amino acids. Per germline, CDR1 SGHRS and CDR2 YFSETQ. CDR3 bases: TGCGCCAGCAGCTCGGCCGGGACTAGTGGCGCTGAGCAGTTCTTC. This translates into CASSSAGTSGAEQFF. Using reference TRBV5-1 and TRBJ2-1 for the parts outside the CDR3, the full variable domain is KAGVTQTPRYLIKTRGQQVTLSCSPISGHRSVSWYQQTPGQGLQFLFEYFSETQRNKGNFPGRFSGRQFSNSRSEMNVSTLELGDSALYLCASSSAGTSGAEQFFGPGTRLTVL.

The chain has TRBV7-2 and TRBJ2-7, with D possibly being TRBD1 (6 bases). Germline V gene sequence: CDR1 SGHTA, CDR2 FQGNSA. Trimming stripped 3 bases from V and 2 bases from J, with 17 bases between. This CDR3 spans 16 amino acids. DNA of the CDR3: TGTGCCAGCAGCTTCGGTAGGGGGTTAGATCCCTACGAGCAGTACTTC. Its translation is CASSFGRGLDPYEQYF.

This clone was seen only a few times. This chain uses TRBV5-1 with TRBJ2-7; D remains ambiguous. Germline CDR1 SGHRS, CDR2 YFSETQ. The V gene lost 4 bases and the J gene lost 7 bases, with 9 bases spanning the gap. This CDR3 is 11 amino acids long. The chain's CDR3 is CASSPDSEQYF. The CDR3 nucleotides read TGCGCCAGCAGCCCCGACTCGGAGCAGTACTTC.

V and J are TRBV14 and TRBJ2-1; TRBD2 matches at 7 bases. CDR3 length equals 17 residues. CDR1 SGHDN and CDR2 FVKESK come from the germline V gene. V lost 4 bases to trimming and J lost 2 bases; unmatched junction nucleotides: 11. The CDR3 DNA is TGTGCCAGCAGCCTAGGGACTATGGTTGGAACCTACAATGAGCAGTTCTTC. It yields the protein CASSLGTMVGTYNEQFF.

This clone was counted only a few times. The chain employs TRBV5-6 and TRBJ1-5; D ambiguous. CDR1 and CDR2 from the germline V gene are SGHDT and YYEEEE. Trimming pared 6 bases from V and 5 bases from J, leaving 15 bases between. The CDR3 extends over 14 amino acids. For the CDR3, the DNA is TGTGCCAGCACCCTCCGGGGTGTTCATCAGCCCCAGCATTTT. Translating it yields CASTLRGVHQPQHF.

The chain recombines TRBV7-2 with TRBJ2-7; TRBD2 matches at 7 bases. The CDR3 consists of 13 residues. V dropped 1 base and J dropped 6; count of bases not matched to a gene: 3. CDR1 and CDR2 from the germline V gene are SGHTA and FQGNSA. DNA of the CDR3: TGTGCCAGCAGCTTAGAAGCGGGGCTCGAGCAGTACTTC. Encoded protein: CASSLEAGLEQYF.

This chain uses TRBV4-3 with TRBJ2-1; TRBD2 matches 15 bases. The V gene end was trimmed by 4 bases and the J gene end by 7 bases; junction bases not matched to a gene: 2. CDR3 length: 15 residues. Germline loops: CDR1 LGHNA, CDR2 YSLEER. The CDR3 region is CASSRGLAGGNEQFF. The CDR3 region has the DNA TGCGCCAGCAGCCGGGGACTAGCGGGAGGAAATGAGCAGTTCTTC.

The chain carries TRBV4-1 and TRBJ2-1, with TRBD1 matching over 10 bases. The CDR3 length is 17 residues. Losses at the gene ends were 2 bases for V and 8 bases for J; bases not matched to a gene: 12. Germline CDR1 is MGHRA and CDR2 is YSYEKL. The CDR3 reads CASSQPGRDRGFDEQFF. The DNA for the CDR3 is TGCGCCAGCAGCCAACCCGGGCGGGACAGGGGTTTTGATGAGCAGTTCTTC.

The rearrangement links TRBV6-5 to TRBJ2-7, with 9 bases aligning to TRBD2. CDR1 and CDR2 from the germline V gene are MNHEY and SVGAGI. This CDR3 is 16 amino acids long. V lost 3 bases to trimming and J lost 0 bases; unmatched junction nucleotides: 6. CDR3 protein: CASSYESGRSSYEQYF. Here the CDR3 DNA reads TGTGCCAGCAGTTATGAGAGCGGGAGGAGCTCCTACGAGCAGTACTTC.

The chain uses TRBV10-3 and TRBJ1-1; 7 nucleotides align to TRBD1. CDR1 and CDR2 (germline): ENHRY, SYGVKD. V was clipped by 6 bases and J by 4 bases; unmatched bases: 8. The CDR3 loop spans 14 amino acids. The CDR3: CAIRDGTATTEAFF. The CDR3 DNA sequence: TGTGCCATCAGGGATGGGACAGCAACCACTGAAGCTTTCTTT.

The chain links TRBV28 to TRBJ1-1; D is ambiguous. The germline gives CDR1 MDHEN, CDR2 SYDVKM. CDR3 length: 13 residues. V lost 6 bases to trimming and J lost 10 bases, with 18 bases between them. Written as DNA, the CDR3 is TGTGCCAGCAGAGGAGAGCCGCGGCAAGGAGCTTTCTTT. Translated, it gives CASRGEPRQGAFF.

The chain recombines TRBV4-3 with TRBJ2-7; D remains unclear. This CDR3 is built from 14 residues. V was clipped by 1 base and J by 1 base, with 8 bases between them. Germline values: CDR1 LGHNA, CDR2 YSLEER. The CDR3 region is CASSQVVLSYEQYF. The CDR3 DNA follows: TGCGCCAGCAGCCAAGTTGTCCTTTCCTACGAGCAGTACTTC.

The rearrangement links TRBV30 to TRBJ2-7; 7 bases map to TRBD1. Germline lookup yields CDR1 GTSNPN and CDR2 SVGIG (reference sequence). This CDR3 has 14 amino acids. V shed 2 bases, J shed 5 bases, and the junction held 9 bases outside the gene matches. The CDR3 DNA follows: TGTGCCTGGAGTAAAGAGGGGGCGCTTCACGAGCAGTACTTC. As protein: CAWSKEGALHEQYF.

This clone has a single count. This chain links TRBV19 with TRBJ1-5; D remains unclear. CDR3 length: 14 amino acids. V was clipped by 7 bases and J by 3 bases, with 13 bases between them. The V gene's germline CDR1 is LNHDA and CDR2 SQIVND (reference sequence). CDR3 amino acids: CASNVLLPNQPQHF. The CDR3, as DNA: TGTGCCAGTAATGTACTTTTGCCCAATCAGCCCCAGCATTTT.

This CDR3 reads CASSHERYKGEQFF. CDR3 DNA: TGCGCCAGCAGCCACGAGCGGTACAAGGGTGAGCAGTTCTTC. The chain employs TRBV5-1 and TRBJ2-1; D perhaps matches TRBD2 (5 bases). Germline lookup yields CDR1 SGHRS and CDR2 YFSETQ. The CDR3 extends over 14 amino acids. V lost 4 bases and J lost 9, with 17 bases in between.

The rearrangement joins TRBV19 to TRBJ2-7; a weak D match, TRBD1 (6 bases). Germline CDR1 is LNHDA and CDR2 is SQIVND (reference sequence). The CDR3 consists of 14 residues. V was pared by 0 bases and J by 7 bases, with 13 bases between. CDR3 nucleotide sequence: TGTGCCAGTAGTATAGATCGCCCAGGGGTTGAGCAGTACTTC. This sequence encodes CASSIDRPGVEQYF.

V is TRBV28 and J is TRBJ1-5; D might be TRBD1 (6 bases). This CDR3 region has 16 residues. In germline, CDR1 is MDHEN, CDR2 SYDVKM. V lost 3 bases and J 3 bases, leaving 15 bases between the germline ends. The CDR3: CASSLLNNRANQPQHF. CDR3 coding DNA: TGTGCCAGCAGTTTGTTAAATAACAGGGCCAATCAGCCCCAGCATTTT.

The gene calls are TRBV28 and TRBJ2-1, with 11 bases aligning to TRBD2. The CDR3 is 17 amino acids. Germline CDR1 reads MDHEN; CDR2 reads SYDVKM. The ends lost 6 bases at V and 1 base at J; junction bases unmatched: 8. CDR3 nucleotide sequence: TGTGCCAGCAGACTTCTAGCGGGAGGTCGGTCCTACAATGAGCAGTTCTTC. Amino acids: CASRLLAGGRSYNEQFF.

The V and J genes are TRBV6-6 and TRBJ2-7; D unclear. The germline V gene has CDR1 MNHNY and CDR2 SVGAGI (reference sequence). The V gene lost 2 bases and the J gene lost 3 bases, with 11 bases spanning the gap. The length of the CDR3 is 14 residues. The CDR3 sequence: CASSYLPPGYEQYF. The CDR3 DNA sequence: TGTGCCAGCAGTTACCTCCCTCCCGGCTACGAGCAGTACTTC.

Comments on this clone: Distinct nucleotide sequences in the sample also encode this CDR3. The V gene is TRBV5-1, the J gene TRBJ2-7; 7 bases are shared with TRBD1. Germline V gene lookup returns CDR1 SGHRS and CDR2 YFSETQ. The V segment lost 0 bases and the J segment 2 bases; nucleotides outside the gene matches: 2. The CDR3 spans 14 residues. The CDR3 DNA reads TGCGCCAGCAGCTTGGGACAGGGAGCCTACGAGCAGTACTTC. It codes for CASSLGQGAYEQYF.

The chain carries TRBV6-6 and TRBJ1-1, with 7 bases that match TRBD1. The CDR3 has 15 residues. V dropped 5 bases and J dropped 0; count of bases not matched to a gene: 6. Germline values: CDR1 MNHNY, CDR2 SVGAGI (reference sequence). CDR3 protein: CASSRGQIMNTEAFF. The DNA for the CDR3 is TGTGCCAGCAGTCGGGGACAGATAATGAACACTGAAGCTTTCTTT.

The chain links TRBV19 to TRBJ1-1, with TRBD1 matching over 9 bases. CDR3 length: 15 residues. Trimming cost V 5 bases and J 5 bases; bases outside gene matches: 9. Germline values: CDR1 LNHDA, CDR2 SQIVND (reference sequence). CDR3 loop: CASSYFGQGKTEAFF. CDR3 sequence (DNA): TGTGCCAGTAGTTATTTTGGACAGGGGAAGACTGAAGCTTTCTTT.

The J gene is TRBJ1-6, the V gene TRBV7-2; TRBD1 matches at 8 bases. Looked up from germline, CDR1 is SGHTA and CDR2 is FQGNSA. With V trimmed by 5 bases and J by 7 bases, 7 bases remained unmatched. CDR3 size: 15 residues. CDR3 residues: CASSHQTGANSPLHF. The CDR3 DNA reads TGTGCCAGCAGCCATCAGACAGGGGCGAATTCACCCCTCCACTTT. Based on the CDR3 plus reference TRBV7-2 and TRBJ1-6, the full variable domain is GAGVSQSPSNKVTEKGKDVELRCDPISGHTALYWYRQSLGQGLEFLIYFQGNSAPDKSGLPSDRFSAERTGGSVSTLTIQRTQQEDSAVYLCASSHQTGANSPLHFGNGTRLTVT.

The chain is built from TRBV18 and TRBJ2-2; D perhaps matches TRBD1 (6 bases). This CDR3 has 15 amino acids. Trimming shortened V by 2 bases and J by 4 bases, and 11 bases separated the two germline ends. Germline V gives CDR1 KGHSH, CDR2 LQKENI. Here the CDR3 reads CASSPGQTRTGELFF. For the CDR3, the DNA is TGTGCCAGCTCACCAGGACAGACTCGCACCGGGGAGCTGTTTTTT. Combining the CDR3 with reference TRBV18 and TRBJ2-2 gives the whole variable domain NAGVMQNPRHLVRRRGQEARLRCSPMKGHSHVYWYRQLPEEGLKFMVYLQKENIIDESGMPKERFSAEFPKEGPSILRIQQVVRGDSAAYFCASSPGQTRTGELFFGEGSRLTVL.

The genes are TRBV27 and TRBJ2-1; D gene unclear. The CDR3 covers 13 residues. Germline CDR1 reads MNHEY; CDR2 reads SMNVEV (reference sequence). Trimming removed 2 bases at V and 10 bases at J, with 12 bases between. CDR3 sequence: CASSLVSAREQFF. CDR3 sequence (DNA): TGTGCCAGCAGTTTAGTCTCCGCTCGGGAGCAGTTCTTC.

The chain has TRBV9 and TRBJ1-3, with no clear D. V gave up 0 bases and J gave up 11 bases, with 6 bases separating them. CDR1 and CDR2 from the germline V gene are SGDLS and YYNGEE. The CDR3 sequence is 11 residues long. The CDR3 nucleotides read TGTGCCAGCAGCGTAGACGGGGCCATATATTTT. Amino acid sequence: CASSVDGAIYF. Drawing the rest from reference TRBV9 and TRBJ1-3, the complete variable domain is DSGVTQTPKHLITATGQRVTLRCSPRSGDLSVYWYQQSLDQGLQFLIQYYNGEERAKGNILERFSAQQFPDLHSELNLSSLELGDSALYFCASSVDGAIYFGEGSWLTVV.

The V and J genes are TRBV6-5 and TRBJ1-3; 7 nucleotides match TRBD1. The CDR3 runs 16 residues. The V gene's germline CDR1 is MNHEY and CDR2 SVGAGI. J gave up 0 bases and V 4 bases, and 6 bases lay outside the gene matches. CDR3 sequence: CASSFPGQPSGNTIYF. The CDR3 DNA reads TGTGCCAGCAGTTTTCCGGGACAGCCCTCTGGAAACACCATATATTTT.

The chain uses TRBV5-4 and TRBJ1-3; 9 bases fit TRBD1. The CDR3 sequence is 19 residues long. Germline V gene sequence: CDR1 SGHNT, CDR2 YYREEE (reference sequence). V shed 10 bases and J 9 bases; nucleotides not matched to a gene: 29. This chain's CDR3 is CAASELTGTGTSLDVTIYF. The DNA for the CDR3 is TGTGCCGCCTCCGAACTGACCGGGACAGGGACCTCTCTGGACGTCACCATATATTTT.

This chain uses TRBV9 with TRBJ2-1, with TRBD2 matching over 9 bases. CDR1 is SGDLS and CDR2 is YYNGEE in the germline V gene. The length of the CDR3 is 19 residues. V was pared by 0 bases and J by 10 bases, with 20 bases of the junction left unmatched. The CDR3 is CASSVETGTRAGGRWEQFF. CDR3 sequence (DNA): TGTGCCAGCAGCGTAGAGACTGGTACGAGAGCGGGAGGCCGCTGGGAGCAGTTCTTC.